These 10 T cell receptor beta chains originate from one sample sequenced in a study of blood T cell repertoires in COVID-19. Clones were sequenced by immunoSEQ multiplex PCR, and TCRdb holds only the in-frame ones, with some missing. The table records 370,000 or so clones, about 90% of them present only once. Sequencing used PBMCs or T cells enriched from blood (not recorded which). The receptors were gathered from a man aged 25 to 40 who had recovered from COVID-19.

In DNA, the CDR3 is TGCGCCAGCAGCTTGGGTCCTAGCGGTGAACAAGAGACCCAGTACTTC. It yields the protein CASSLGPSGEQETQYF. V gene TRBV5-1 combines with J gene TRBJ2-5; 7 nucleotides agree with TRBD2. After removal of 0 bases from V and 2 bases from J, the junction contained 7 bases not matched to a gene. Germline V gene sequence: CDR1 SGHRS, CDR2 YFSETQ. The length of the CDR3 is 16 residues.

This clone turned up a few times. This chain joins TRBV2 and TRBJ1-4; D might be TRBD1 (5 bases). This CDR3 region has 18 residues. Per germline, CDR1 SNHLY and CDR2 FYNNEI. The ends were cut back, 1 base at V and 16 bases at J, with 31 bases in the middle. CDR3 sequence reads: CASSEEAFQVAGRKGRFF. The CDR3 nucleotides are TGTGCCAGCAGTGAAGAGGCTTTTCAAGTCGCAGGGAGGAAGGGTCGGTTTTTT.

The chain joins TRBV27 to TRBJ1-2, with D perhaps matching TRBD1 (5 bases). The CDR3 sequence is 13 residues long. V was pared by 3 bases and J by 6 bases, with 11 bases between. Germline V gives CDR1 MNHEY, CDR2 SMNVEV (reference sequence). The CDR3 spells CASSLGPAHGYTF. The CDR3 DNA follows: TGTGCCAGCAGTTTGGGGCCCGCGCATGGCTACACCTTC.

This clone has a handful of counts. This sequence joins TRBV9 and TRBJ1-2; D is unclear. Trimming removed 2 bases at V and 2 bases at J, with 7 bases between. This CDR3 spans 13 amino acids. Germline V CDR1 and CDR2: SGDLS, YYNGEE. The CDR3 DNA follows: TGTGCCAGCAGCGTCCAACAGAACTATGGCTACACCTTC. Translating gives CASSVQQNYGYTF.

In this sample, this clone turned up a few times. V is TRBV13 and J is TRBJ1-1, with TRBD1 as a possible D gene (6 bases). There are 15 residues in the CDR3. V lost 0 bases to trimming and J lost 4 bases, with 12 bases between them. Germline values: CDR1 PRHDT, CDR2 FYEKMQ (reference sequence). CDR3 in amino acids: CASSLGGAGGTEAFF. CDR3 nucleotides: TGTGCCAGCAGCTTAGGGGGGGCGGGCGGCACTGAAGCTTTCTTT.

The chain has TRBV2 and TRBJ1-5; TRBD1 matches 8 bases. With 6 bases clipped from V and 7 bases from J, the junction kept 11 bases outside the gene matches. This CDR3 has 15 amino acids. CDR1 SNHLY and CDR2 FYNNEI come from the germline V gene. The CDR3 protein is CASSPQQGVRQPQHF. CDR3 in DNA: TGTGCCAGCAGCCCTCAACAGGGGGTGAGGCAGCCCCAGCATTTT.

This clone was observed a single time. The CDR3 sequence is CASSSTGDRTDTQYF. The CDR3 DNA follows: TGTGCCAGCAGCAGTACAGGGGACCGCACAGATACGCAGTATTTT. The chain is built from TRBV9 and TRBJ2-3, with 7 positions matching TRBD1. CDR1 and CDR2 from the germline V gene are SGDLS and YYNGEE. J lost 1 base, V lost 4 bases, and 6 bases had no gene match. CDR3 length: 15 amino acids.

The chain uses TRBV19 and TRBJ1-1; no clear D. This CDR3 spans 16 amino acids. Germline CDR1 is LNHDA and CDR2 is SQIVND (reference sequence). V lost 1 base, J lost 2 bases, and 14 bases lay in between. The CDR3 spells CASSIAGVPPNTEAFF. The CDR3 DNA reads TGTGCCAGTAGTATAGCAGGCGTCCCTCCAAACACTGAAGCTTTCTTT.

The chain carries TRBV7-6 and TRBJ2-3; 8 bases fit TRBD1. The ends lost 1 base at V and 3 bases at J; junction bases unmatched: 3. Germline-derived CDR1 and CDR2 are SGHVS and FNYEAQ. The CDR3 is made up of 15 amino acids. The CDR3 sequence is CASSLGQGLTDTQYF. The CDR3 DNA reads TGTGCCAGCAGCTTAGGACAGGGGTTGACAGATACGCAGTATTTT.

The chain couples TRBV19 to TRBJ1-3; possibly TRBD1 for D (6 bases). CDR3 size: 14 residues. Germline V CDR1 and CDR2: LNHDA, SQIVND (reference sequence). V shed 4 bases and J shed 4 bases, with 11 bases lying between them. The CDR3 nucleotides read TGTGCCAGTAGTACACAGGGAGGGGGAAACACCATATATTTT. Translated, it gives CASSTQGGGNTIYF.